These 32 T cell receptor beta chains were sequenced from one sample in a study of early T cells in non-severe SARS-CoV-2 infection (dated by TCRdb to 2020 to 2022). Preparation of the library involved 5' RACE. The data were produced on a NextSeq 500. TCRdb redid the processing of the public reads, applying fastp at Q25 and MiXCR, and retained in-frame beta chains. Identical CDR3 proteins give one entry, which carries the most common genes and DNA. The table for this sample lists about 49,000 distinct CDR3 sequences; roughly 10% of them were counted only once. The ten largest clones take up 9.1% of the sample. Material: whole blood. The source is an adult who was a healthcare worker with PCR-confirmed SARS-CoV-2 infection or an uninfected control (not recorded which).

The table lists this clonotype with many counts. This chain links TRBV5-1 with TRBJ2-1; D is perhaps TRBD2 (6 bases). The length of the CDR3 is 13 residues. Germline V gene lookup returns CDR1 SGHRS and CDR2 YFSETQ. The germline V and J ends were trimmed by 2 bases and 6 bases, with 9 bases remaining between them. This chain's CDR3 is CASSFRELNEQFF. The CDR3 nucleotides are TGCGCCAGCAGCTTCCGGGAGCTCAATGAGCAGTTCTTC.

This clonotype has just a few counts. The rearrangement joins TRBV12-3 or TRBV12-4 to TRBJ2-7, with 7 bases fitting TRBD1. The CDR3 has 15 residues. Trimming at V came to 5 bases and at J to 6 bases, leaving 13 bases not matched to a gene. DNA of the CDR3: TGTGCCAGCAGTCCACAGGGGACAGCTCGCCGCGAGCAGTACTTC. This translates into CASSPQGTARREQYF.

The chain has TRBV4-2 and TRBJ2-1; the match to TRBD2 covers 14 bases. The V segment lost 0 bases and the J segment 2 bases; nucleotides outside the gene matches: 6. The CDR3 contains 19 residues. Germline V gene data show CDR1 as LGHNA and CDR2 as YNFKEQ. For the CDR3, the DNA is TGTGCCAGCAGCCAAGAAGGGACTAGCGGGAGCGGTGCCTACAATGAGCAGTTCTTC. Translated, it gives CASSQEGTSGSGAYNEQFF.

This clonotype was recorded many times. The chain carries TRBV7-2 and TRBJ1-5, with 8 bases matching TRBD1. The CDR3 runs 14 residues. Unmatched junction bases numbered 4, after V lost 5 bases and J lost 4 bases. CDR1 is SGHTA, CDR2 FQGNSA, per germline. The CDR3 DNA is TGTGCCAGCAGCAACCGGGACAGGAATCAGCCCCAGCATTTT. This encodes CASSNRDRNQPQHF.

The genes are TRBV19 and TRBJ2-3, with 12 bases matching TRBD1. The CDR3 totals 14 residues. CDR1 and CDR2 from the germline V gene are LNHDA and SQIVND (reference sequence). With 11 bases clipped from V and 5 bases from J, the junction kept 8 bases outside the gene matches. The CDR3 loop reads CACRDRGREDTQYF. The CDR3 region has the DNA TGTGCCTGCCGGGACAGGGGGCGCGAAGATACGCAGTATTTT.

The genes are TRBV10-3 and TRBJ2-7; 8 bases fit TRBD2. With 4 bases clipped from V and 3 bases from J, the junction kept 5 bases outside the gene matches. CDR3 size: 14 residues. Germline V gene lookup returns CDR1 ENHRY and CDR2 SYGVKD. The CDR3 DNA follows: TGTGCCATCAGTGCAGCGGGAGCCCTCTACGAGCAGTACTTC. Translated: CAISAAGALYEQYF.

This clonotype was detected only a few times. The chain carries TRBV11-2 and TRBJ2-3; D may correspond to TRBD1 or TRBD2 (5 bases each). Trimming stripped 1 base from V and 6 bases from J, with 20 bases between. The CDR3 extends over 17 amino acids. Germline lookup yields CDR1 SGHAT and CDR2 FQNNGV. CDR3 bases: TGTGCCAGCAGCTTAGTTTGGGACGAGGGGTTTTGGGATACGCAGTATTTT. It encodes CASSLVWDEGFWDTQYF.

In its sample, this clonotype was seen once. V usage is TRBV20-1 and J usage is TRBJ2-1; 10 bases align to TRBD2. Trimming removed 1 base from V and 0 bases from J; junction bases left unmatched: 9. The germline V gene has CDR1 DFQATT and CDR2 SNEGSKA (reference sequence). This CDR3 contains 18 residues. The CDR3 DNA follows: TGCAGTGCTAGAGCACCTAGCGGGGGTACGAGCTCCTACAATGAGCAGTTCTTC. It codes for CSARAPSGGTSSYNEQFF.

This clonotype was recorded many times. CDR3 DNA sequence: TGTGCCAGCAGCGCGGGACAGGGGCTTTCACCCCTCCACTTT. It is translated as CASSAGQGLSPLHF. The chain joins TRBV9 to TRBJ1-6, with 10 bases lining up with TRBD1. Germline-derived CDR1 and CDR2 are SGDLS and YYNGEE. This CDR3 comprises 14 residues. V lost 3 bases to trimming and J lost 9 bases; unmatched junction nucleotides: 3.

The V call is TRBV25-1, the J call TRBJ1-6, with TRBD1 identical over 7 bases. The junction had 13 bases not matched to a gene; V was cut back by 4 bases and J by 13 bases. Germline assignment: CDR1 MGHDK and CDR2 SYGVNS. The CDR3 is 15 residues long. The CDR3 bases are TGTGCCAGCAGTGGGGACAGCCCCGAGGGGAGGCCCCTCCACTTT. As protein: CASSGDSPEGRPLHF.

The sample holds many counts of this clonotype. The chain has TRBV7-6 and TRBJ2-3, with 11 positions matching TRBD2. CDR3 size: 16 residues. V was clipped by 5 bases and J by 3 bases; unmatched bases: 7. Germline assignment: CDR1 SGHVS and CDR2 FNYEAQ. CDR3 protein: CASSRAGTSGTDTQYF. CDR3 coding DNA: TGTGCCAGCAGCCGAGCTGGGACTAGCGGAACAGATACGCAGTATTTT.

The chain uses TRBV11-2 and TRBJ1-1; TRBD1 might be the D (6 bases). From germline, CDR1 is SGHAT and CDR2 FQNNGV. CDR3 length equals 13 residues. Trimming shortened V by 2 bases and J by 8 bases, and 12 bases separated the two germline ends. The CDR3 loop is CASSLTDRLEAFF. As DNA, the CDR3 is TGTGCCAGCAGCTTAACCGACAGGCTGGAAGCTTTCTTT.

With respect to this clonotype: In this CDR3 the conserved last residue, phenylalanine or tryptophan, is missing, so a read error is likely. The chain links TRBV14 to TRBJ1-1, with D hard to call. Per germline, CDR1 SGHDN and CDR2 FVKESK. V lost 2 bases, J lost 0 bases, and 4 bases lay in between. The CDR3 is made up of 13 amino acids. CDR3 amino acids: CASSQWVNTEAFY. The CDR3 coding sequence is TGTGCCAGCAGCCAATGGGTGAACACTGAAGCTTTCTAT.

The table lists this clonotype with many counts. The chain links TRBV5-6 to TRBJ2-7; 8 nucleotides match TRBD1. CDR3 size: 14 residues. Germline loops: CDR1 SGHDT, CDR2 YYEEEE. Losses at the gene ends were 2 bases for V and 6 bases for J; bases not matched to a gene: 7. This CDR3 is CASSFRTGSGEQYF. DNA of the CDR3: TGTGCCAGCAGCTTCCGGACAGGGTCTGGCGAGCAGTACTTC. Together with reference TRBV5-6 and TRBJ2-7, the CDR3 gives the full variable domain: DAGVTQSPTHLIKTRGQQVTLRCSPKSGHDTVSWYQQALGQGPQFIFQYYEEEERQRGNFPDRFSGHQFPNYSSELNVNALLLGDSALYLCASSFRTGSGEQYFGPGTRLTVT.

The chain joins TRBV28 to TRBJ2-3; 14 nucleotides line up with TRBD2. This CDR3 spans 16 amino acids. From germline, CDR1 is MDHEN and CDR2 SYDVKM. V was clipped by 6 bases and J by 9 bases; unmatched bases: 11. CDR3 DNA sequence: TGTGCCAGCAGAACCGGACTAGCGGGGGGTACGGGGACGCAGTATTTT. This translates into CASRTGLAGGTGTQYF.

This clonotype has more than one count but fewer than ten. The rearrangement uses TRBV11-3 and TRBJ2-3; perhaps TRBD2 as D (6 bases). CDR3 length: 17 residues. Germline CDR1 reads SGHNT; CDR2 reads YENEEA. V lost 5 bases and J lost 5, with 23 bases in between. The CDR3: CASSASQDWRGIDTQYF. CDR3 DNA: TGTGCCAGCAGCGCCTCCCAGGACTGGCGGGGTATAGATACGCAGTATTTT.

This clonotype appeared a few times. V is TRBV7-2 and J is TRBJ2-7; TRBD2 matches 8 bases. This CDR3 contains 14 residues. The trim removed 7 bases at V and 6 bases at J, leaving 11 bases unmatched. CDR1 is SGHTA, CDR2 FQGNSA, per germline. CDR3 in amino acids: CASTTPAGLGEQYF. CDR3 DNA sequence: TGTGCCAGCACCACCCCAGCGGGACTAGGCGAGCAGTACTTC.

The genes are TRBV12-3 or TRBV12-4 and TRBJ2-3; TRBD2 is a possible D gene (5 bases). V lost 1 base, J lost 1 base, and 9 bases lay in between. This CDR3 has 15 residues. CDR3 sequence (DNA): TGTGCCAGCAGTTTAGTTGTCGGGGGCACAGATACGCAGTATTTT. Protein sequence: CASSLVVGGTDTQYF.

This clonotype appeared a few times. The chain couples TRBV28 to TRBJ2-1; D gene ambiguous. Germline V lookup: CDR1 MDHEN, CDR2 SYDVKM. The CDR3 contains 12 residues. V was clipped by 3 bases and J by 3 bases, with 3 bases between them. The CDR3: CASSFIYNEQFF. DNA of the CDR3: TGTGCCAGCAGTTTTATCTACAATGAGCAGTTCTTC.

This clonotype was counted at least ten times. V gene TRBV7-6 combines with J gene TRBJ1-1; D not resolved. CDR1 is SGHVS and CDR2 is FNYEAQ in the germline V gene. CDR3 length equals 14 residues. V lost 1 base and J 0 bases, leaving 6 bases between the germline ends. The CDR3 loop is CASSLGGMNTEAFF. Written as DNA, the CDR3 is TGTGCCAGCAGCTTAGGGGGAATGAACACTGAAGCTTTCTTT.

This chain joins TRBV28 and TRBJ2-3; 8 nucleotides line up with TRBD2. Germline V gives CDR1 MDHEN, CDR2 SYDVKM. The trim removed 5 bases at V and 0 bases at J, leaving 22 bases unmatched. The CDR3 contains 21 residues. CDR3 nucleotides: TGTGCCAGCAGTACCATTAGTGGCCTAGCGGGCCCCGCCGCTAGCACAGATACGCAGTATTTT. Translating gives CASSTISGLAGPAASTDTQYF.

This chain links TRBV12-2 with TRBJ2-1; TRBD1, the table's D call, was not compared with the DNA. TRBV12-2 constitutes a pseudogene. CDR3 length: 14 amino acids. The CDR3 DNA is TGTGCAAGTCGCCTAGGGACTGGAGGGGGCGAGCAGTTCTTC. As protein: CASRLGTGGGEQFF.

In this sample, this clonotype turned up many times. J is TRBJ2-7 and V is TRBV4-2; a possible D gene is TRBD2 (6 bases). Trimming removed 0 bases from V and 2 bases from J, with 11 bases in between. The CDR3 consists of 15 residues. Germline CDR1 and CDR2: LGHNA and YNFKEQ. The CDR3 region has the DNA TGTGCCAGCAGCCAAGATTGGGTAGCGGCCTACGAGCAGTACTTC. Protein product: CASSQDWVAAYEQYF.

Ten or more counts support this clonotype. The J gene is TRBJ2-7, the V gene TRBV20-1, with 10 bases identical to TRBD2. The CDR3 consists of 17 residues. Germline values: CDR1 DFQATT, CDR2 SNEGSKA (reference sequence). With V trimmed by 0 bases and J by 2 bases, 10 bases remained unmatched. DNA for the CDR3: TGCAGTGCTAGAGATATAGCGGGAGGTACCTACCCCTACGAGCAGTACTTC. Protein product: CSARDIAGGTYPYEQYF.

In this sample, this clonotype turned up many times. V gene TRBV11-2 combines with J gene TRBJ2-5, with D perhaps assigned TRBD1 or TRBD2 (5 bases each). V was pared by 1 base and J by 0 bases, with 6 bases between. Germline V CDR1 and CDR2: SGHAT, FQNNGV. The CDR3 covers 14 residues. In nucleotides, the CDR3 is TGTGCCAGCAGCTTAGTGGGGGACCAAGAGACCCAGTACTTC. This sequence encodes CASSLVGDQETQYF.

In this sample, this clonotype turned up many times. The chain uses TRBV5-1 and TRBJ2-5; no reliable D call. Trimming took off 4 bases at V and 1 base at J, with 5 bases between the two ends. This CDR3 is 12 amino acids long. CDR1 and CDR2 (germline): SGHRS, YFSETQ. The DNA for the CDR3 is TGCGCCAGCAGCGGTTCCCAAGAGACCCAGTACTTC. Amino acid sequence: CASSGSQETQYF.

This chain connects TRBV27 to TRBJ2-7, with D perhaps TRBD1 (6 bases). Germline CDR1 reads MNHEY; CDR2 reads SMNVEV (reference sequence). Trimming shortened V by 6 bases and J by 2 bases, and 8 bases separated the two germline ends. The CDR3 is 12 residues long. The CDR3 nucleotides are TGTGCCAGCAGAAGGACAGCCTACGAGCAGTACTTC. As protein: CASRRTAYEQYF.

This clonotype turned up a few times. The rearrangement links TRBV29-1 to TRBJ1-4; D unclear. Per germline, CDR1 SQVTM and CDR2 ANQGSEA. With 6 bases removed from V and 8 bases from J, the gap between germline ends came to 13 bases. CDR3 length: 12 residues. CDR3 in DNA: TGCAGCGTGAAAACACCCCGGGAAAAACTGTTTTTT. Its protein product is CSVKTPREKLFF.

The CDR3 loop reads CASSLGATEAFF. The CDR3 DNA sequence: TGTGCCAGCAGCTTAGGGGCGACTGAAGCTTTCTTT. The J gene is TRBJ1-1, the V gene TRBV7-8; D unresolved. The germline CDR1 and CDR2 sequences are SGHVS and FQNEAQ. This CDR3 is 12 amino acids long. V was cut by 1 base and J by 5 bases, with 5 bases left in between.

This clonotype showed up many times. This CDR3 is CASSDYVAFF. DNA of the CDR3: TGTGCCAGCAGTGATTATGTAGCTTTCTTT. This chain uses TRBV6-1 with TRBJ1-1; D gene ambiguous. The V end was cut by 3 bases, the J end by 10 bases, with 6 bases between. The CDR3 has 10 amino acids. Germline CDR1 MNHNS, CDR2 SASEGT.

This clonotype was found many times. This chain uses TRBV29-1 with TRBJ2-3, with 8 bases that match TRBD1. Germline CDR1 SQVTM, CDR2 ANQGSEA. Trimming took 8 bases from V and 0 from J; bases not matched to a gene: 7. The CDR3 loop spans 14 amino acids. The chain's CDR3 is CSIRTGPSTDTQYF. Here the CDR3 DNA reads TGCAGCATACGGACAGGGCCTAGCACAGATACGCAGTATTTT.

This clonotype was counted at least ten times. This rearrangement joins TRBV29-1 to TRBJ2-5; no clear D gene. This CDR3 has 10 residues. Germline V gives CDR1 SQVTM, CDR2 ANQGSEA. Trimming shortened V by 4 bases and J by 5 bases, and 5 bases separated the two germline ends. The CDR3: CSVGTETQYF. The CDR3 DNA is TGCAGCGTTGGGACCGAGACCCAGTACTTC.